Described below is a single T cell receptor beta chain sequence and its context. One end of the junction varies from germline; a read error may be responsible. The sample belongs to a study of T cells in Graves' hyperthyroidism and ophthalmopathy. Study overall: The initial diagnosis was the point when peripheral blood was collected, ahead of any treatment.

The CDR3 extends over 14 amino acids. Germline values: CDR1 LGHDT, CDR2 YNNKEL (reference sequence). Each patient was aged 18 to 65 and had newly diagnosed hyperthyroidism of under 2 months' duration. The study excluded patients with uncontrolled infection, other autoimmune disease, pregnancy or lactation. Amplified regions were TCR beta CDR3 sequences from RNA transcripts. HTBI primers were the set used in a first-round RT-PCR of the TCR CDR3. TCRdb reanalysed the multiplex PCR reads using MiXCR and keeps one entry per CDR3 protein. The sample holds 650,000 to 700,000 distinct CDR3 sequences, around 15% seen once.

The receptor was isolated from a man in his fifties or sixties with Graves' hyperthyroidism. Sequencing was performed on blood. The genes are TRBV3-1 and TRBJ1-2; no definite D call. CDR3 residues: CASRQEGTPSGYTF. CDR3 in DNA: TGTGCCAGCCGCCAAGAGGGAACACCCTCAGGCTACACCTTC.